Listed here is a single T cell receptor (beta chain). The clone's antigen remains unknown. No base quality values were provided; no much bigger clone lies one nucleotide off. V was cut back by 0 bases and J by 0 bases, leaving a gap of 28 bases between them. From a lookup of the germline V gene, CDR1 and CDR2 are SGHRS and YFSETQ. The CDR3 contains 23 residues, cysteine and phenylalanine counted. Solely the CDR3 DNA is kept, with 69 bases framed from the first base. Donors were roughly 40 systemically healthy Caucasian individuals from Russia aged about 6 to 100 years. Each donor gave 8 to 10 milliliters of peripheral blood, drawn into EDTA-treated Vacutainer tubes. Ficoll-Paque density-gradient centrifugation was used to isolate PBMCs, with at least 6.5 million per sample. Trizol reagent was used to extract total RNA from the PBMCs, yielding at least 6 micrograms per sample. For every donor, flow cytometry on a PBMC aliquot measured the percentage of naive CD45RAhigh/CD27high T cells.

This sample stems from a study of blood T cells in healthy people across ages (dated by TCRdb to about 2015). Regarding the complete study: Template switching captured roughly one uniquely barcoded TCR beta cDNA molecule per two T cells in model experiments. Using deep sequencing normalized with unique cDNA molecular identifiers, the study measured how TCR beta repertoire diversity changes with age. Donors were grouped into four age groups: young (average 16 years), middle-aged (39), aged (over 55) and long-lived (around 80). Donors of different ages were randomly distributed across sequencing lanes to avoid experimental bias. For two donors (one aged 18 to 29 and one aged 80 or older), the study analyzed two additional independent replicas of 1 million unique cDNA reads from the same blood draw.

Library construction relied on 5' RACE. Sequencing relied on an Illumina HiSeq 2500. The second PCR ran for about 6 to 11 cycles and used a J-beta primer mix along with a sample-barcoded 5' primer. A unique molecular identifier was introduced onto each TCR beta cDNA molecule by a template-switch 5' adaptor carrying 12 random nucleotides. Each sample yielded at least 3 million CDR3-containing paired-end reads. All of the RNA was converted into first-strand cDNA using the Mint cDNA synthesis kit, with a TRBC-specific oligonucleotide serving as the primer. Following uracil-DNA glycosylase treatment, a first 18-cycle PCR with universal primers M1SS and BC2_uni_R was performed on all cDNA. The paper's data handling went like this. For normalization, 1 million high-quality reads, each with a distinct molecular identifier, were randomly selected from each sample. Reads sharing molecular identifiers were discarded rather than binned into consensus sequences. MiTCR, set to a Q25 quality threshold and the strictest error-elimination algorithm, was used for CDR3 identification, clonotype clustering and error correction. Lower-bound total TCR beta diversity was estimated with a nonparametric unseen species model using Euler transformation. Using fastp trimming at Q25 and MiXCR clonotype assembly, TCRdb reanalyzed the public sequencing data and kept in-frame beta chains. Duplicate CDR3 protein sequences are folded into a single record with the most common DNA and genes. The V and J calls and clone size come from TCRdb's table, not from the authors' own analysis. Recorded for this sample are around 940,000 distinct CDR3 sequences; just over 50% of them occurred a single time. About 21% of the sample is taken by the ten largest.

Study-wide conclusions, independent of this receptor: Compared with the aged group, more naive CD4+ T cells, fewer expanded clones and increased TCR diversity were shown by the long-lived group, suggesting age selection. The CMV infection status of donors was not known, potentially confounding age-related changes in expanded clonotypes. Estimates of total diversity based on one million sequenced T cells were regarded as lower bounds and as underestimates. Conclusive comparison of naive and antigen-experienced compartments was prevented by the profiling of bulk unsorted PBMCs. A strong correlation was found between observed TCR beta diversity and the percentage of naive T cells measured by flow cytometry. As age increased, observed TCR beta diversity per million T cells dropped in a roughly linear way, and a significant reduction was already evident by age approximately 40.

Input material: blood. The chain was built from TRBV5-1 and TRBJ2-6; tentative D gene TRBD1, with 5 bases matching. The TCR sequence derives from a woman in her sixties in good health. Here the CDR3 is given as CASSLVLWTKGSSRISGANVLTF. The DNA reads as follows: TGCGCCAGCAGCTTGGTTCTCTGGACAAAGGGGTCCTCCCGCATCTCTGGGGCCAACGTCCTGACTTTC.